These 30 T cell receptor beta chains share one sample of origin, sequenced in a study of blood T cell repertoires in COVID-19. Sequencing used immunoSEQ multiplex PCR; TCRdb keeps in-frame clones, though not all of them. Here the sample spans around 140,000 clones, 75% to 90% being singletons. Sequenced: PBMCs or T cells enriched from blood (not recorded which). The receptors derive from a man aged 45 to 65 in a cohort exposed to, infected with or recovered from COVID-19 (not recorded which).

J is TRBJ2-3 and V is TRBV24-1; 13 bases fit TRBD2. V lost 3 bases, J lost 0 bases, and 2 bases stayed unmatched. CDR3 length: 17 amino acids. Germline values: CDR1 KGHDR, CDR2 SFDVKD. CDR3 sequence: CATSDPGLAGSTDTQYF. The CDR3 region has the DNA TGTGCCACCAGTGATCCGGGACTAGCGGGGAGCACAGATACGCAGTATTTT.

The chain carries TRBV10-1 and TRBJ1-6; D is unresolved. In germline, CDR1 is WNHNN, CDR2 SYGVQD (reference sequence). V lost 4 bases and J 5 bases, leaving 9 bases between the germline ends. The CDR3 has 14 residues. CDR3 bases: TGCGCCAGCAGTGTTTTTAGAAATAATTCACCCCTCCACTTT. It translates to CASSVFRNNSPLHF.

This clone was detected only a few times. V usage is TRBV30 and J usage is TRBJ2-5; weak D call: TRBD1 (6 bases). This CDR3 comprises 12 residues. From germline, CDR1 is GTSNPN and CDR2 SVGIG (reference sequence). With 0 bases removed from V and 4 bases from J, the gap between germline ends came to 6 bases. CDR3 amino acids: CAWSVQGETQYF. For the CDR3, the DNA is TGTGCCTGGAGTGTACAGGGAGAGACCCAGTACTTC.

This chain joins TRBV9 and TRBJ2-1; 7 nucleotides align to TRBD2. V trimming: 0 bases; J trimming: 2 bases; junction bases outside the gene matches: 8. The CDR3 consists of 17 residues. Germline V CDR1 and CDR2: SGDLS, YYNGEE. This chain's CDR3 is CASSVARLAVAYNEQFF. CDR3 nucleotides: TGTGCCAGCAGCGTAGCTCGGCTAGCGGTAGCCTACAATGAGCAGTTCTTC.

V and J are TRBV4-1 and TRBJ2-2, with D possibly being TRBD1 (5 bases). The germline gives CDR1 MGHRA, CDR2 YSYEKL. The CDR3 is made up of 14 amino acids. Trimming removed 6 bases at V and 4 bases at J, with 12 bases between. CDR3 nucleotide sequence: TGCGCCAGCAGTCGTTTTAGGGGCACCGGGGAGCTGTTTTTT. Translated, it gives CASSRFRGTGELFF.

This CDR3 reads CASRDGLAGSDTQYF. The CDR3 DNA sequence: TGCGCCAGCAGGGACGGACTAGCGGGCTCGGATACGCAGTATTTT. The chain is built from TRBV10-2 and TRBJ2-3, with TRBD2 matching over 11 bases. The CDR3 runs to 15 residues. Germline CDR1 and CDR2: WSHSY and SAAADI. The trim removed 6 bases at V and 6 bases at J, leaving 8 bases unmatched.

The chain combines TRBV18 with TRBJ2-7; D perhaps matches TRBD1 (6 bases). The CDR3 covers 15 residues. The germline gives CDR1 KGHSH, CDR2 LQKENI. Deletions cut 3 bases from V and 6 bases from J, with 18 bases between. CDR3 sequence reads: CASSPSGASPLEQYF. In nucleotides, the CDR3 is TGTGCCAGCTCACCTTCAGGGGCGAGCCCCCTCGAGCAGTACTTC.

V gene TRBV6-6 combines with J gene TRBJ1-2; tentatively, D is TRBD1 (5 bases). The CDR3 totals 13 residues. The germline V gene encodes CDR1 MNHNY and CDR2 SVGAGI (reference sequence). Trimming cost V 9 bases and J 4 bases, with 15 bases left between them. CDR3 region: CASLGEGPYGYTF. CDR3 coding DNA: TGTGCCAGTTTAGGGGAGGGACCCTATGGCTACACCTTC.

The chain carries TRBV30 and TRBJ2-3; TRBD2 aligns across 9 bases. CDR3 length equals 15 residues. With 0 bases clipped from V and 5 bases from J, the junction kept 6 bases outside the gene matches. The germline V gene has CDR1 GTSNPN and CDR2 SVGIG (reference sequence). CDR3 region: CAWSVAGGPIDTQYF. The CDR3 DNA reads as TGTGCCTGGAGTGTCGCGGGAGGGCCGATAGATACGCAGTATTTT.

This sequence joins TRBV21-1 and TRBJ2-7; the listed D gene, TRBD2, was not tested against the DNA. TRBV21-1 is shown as a pseudogene. The CDR3 runs 15 residues. The CDR3 DNA reads TGTGCCAGCAGCATGGTTCCTAGTCCAGCGTACGAGCAGTACTTC. This gives the protein CASSMVPSPAYEQYF.

The chain carries TRBV7-3 and TRBJ2-1, with 7 nucleotides matching TRBD1. Germline assignment: CDR1 SGHTA and CDR2 FQGTGA. With V trimmed by 5 bases and J by 5 bases, 3 bases remained unmatched. This CDR3 is 13 amino acids long. CDR3 DNA: TGTGCCAGCAGCCGAGACAGGGACAATGAGCAGTTCTTC. Encoded protein: CASSRDRDNEQFF.

In DNA, the CDR3 is TGTGCCTGGAGTGGTCTCGGGAGCAATCAGCCCCAGCATTTT. This codes for CAWSGLGSNQPQHF. The chain employs TRBV30 and TRBJ1-5; D is unclear. The CDR3 has 14 residues. Germline-derived CDR1 and CDR2 are GTSNPN and SVGIG (reference sequence). With 1 base removed from V and 1 base from J, the gap between germline ends came to 8 bases.

This chain links TRBV5-5 with TRBJ1-4; D perhaps matches TRBD1 (6 bases). This CDR3 region has 17 residues. Germline lookup yields CDR1 SGHKS and CDR2 YYEKEE (reference sequence). The ends were cut back, 3 bases at V and 0 bases at J, with 15 bases in the middle. CDR3 nucleotides: TGTGCCAGCAGCTCGCGACAGGTCTTTGCAACTAATGAAAAACTGTTTTTT. It encodes CASSSRQVFATNEKLFF.

V and J are TRBV5-4 and TRBJ2-1, with 9 bases identical to TRBD2. CDR1 and CDR2 (germline): SGHNT, YYREEE (reference sequence). With V trimmed by 3 bases and J by 9 bases, 16 bases remained unmatched. CDR3 length: 17 amino acids. Here the CDR3 reads CASSSARLAETEAEQFF. DNA of the CDR3: TGTGCCAGCAGCTCCGCCCGACTAGCGGAGACGGAGGCTGAGCAGTTCTTC.

V gene TRBV15 combines with J gene TRBJ1-5; D is uncertain. The germline V and J ends were trimmed by 8 bases and 0 bases, with 20 bases remaining between them. CDR3 size: 17 residues. CDR1 is LNHNV, CDR2 YYDKDF, per germline (reference sequence). This chain's CDR3 is CATSPQQVLYSNQPQHF. DNA for the CDR3: TGTGCCACCTCCCCCCAGCAGGTTTTATATAGCAATCAGCCCCAGCATTTT.

V gene TRBV19 combines with J gene TRBJ1-1; 10 bases are shared with TRBD1. The CDR3 consists of 14 residues. With 7 bases clipped from V and 7 bases from J, the junction kept 9 bases outside the gene matches. Germline loops: CDR1 LNHDA, CDR2 SQIVND (reference sequence). The CDR3 protein is CASIPGQGLNEAFF. Written as DNA, the CDR3 is TGTGCCAGTATCCCGGGACAGGGGTTAAATGAAGCTTTCTTT.

The chain links TRBV4-1 to TRBJ2-7; tentative D call: TRBD1 (6 bases). This CDR3 is built from 13 residues. Trimming removed 4 bases at V and 4 bases at J, with 11 bases between. Germline V gives CDR1 MGHRA, CDR2 YSYEKL. In nucleotides, the CDR3 is TGCGCCAGCAGCCCAACTACAGGGTACGAGCAGTACTTC. Amino acids: CASSPTTGYEQYF.

V is TRBV27 and J is TRBJ2-3; no clear D. CDR1 and CDR2 (germline): MNHEY, SMNVEV (reference sequence). V lost 6 bases and J lost 2, with 6 bases in between. The length of the CDR3 is 12 residues. CDR3 in amino acids: CASSLPTDTQYF. Here the CDR3 DNA reads TGTGCCAGCAGCCTCCCCACAGATACGCAGTATTTT.

This clone was recorded once. The V call is TRBV18, the J call TRBJ2-3, with a possible D match to TRBD1 (6 bases). V lost 5 bases and J 2 bases, leaving 8 bases between the germline ends. Germline values: CDR1 KGHSH, CDR2 LQKENI. The CDR3 contains 13 residues. As DNA, the CDR3 is TGTGCCAGCTCAGGACAGATCACAGATACGCAGTATTTT. It codes for CASSGQITDTQYF.

CDR3 amino acids: CASSTPDRENEQYF. CDR3 nucleotide sequence: TGTGCCAGCAGCACCCCTGACAGAGAGAACGAGCAGTACTTC. J is TRBJ2-7 and V is TRBV9; the D gene is possibly TRBD1 (5 bases). V was shortened by 4 bases and J by 5 bases, with 16 bases between the two germline ends. CDR3 length: 14 amino acids. CDR1 SGDLS and CDR2 YYNGEE come from the germline V gene.

The chain employs TRBV30 and TRBJ1-1, with D perhaps matching TRBD1 (5 bases). The CDR3 has 14 residues. The V and J ends lost 0 bases and 4 bases respectively, with 12 bases between them. From germline, CDR1 is GTSNPN and CDR2 SVGIG (reference sequence). The CDR3 bases are TGTGCCTGGAGTGTACAGGCCCAGCGCACTGAAGCTTTCTTT. It specifies CAWSVQAQRTEAFF. Using reference TRBV30 and TRBJ1-1 for the parts outside the CDR3, the full variable domain is SQTIHQWPATLVQPVGSPLSLECTVEGTSNPNLYWYRQAAGRGLQLLFYSVGIGQISSEVPQNLSASRPQDRQFILSSKKLLLSDSGFYLCAWSVQAQRTEAFFGQGTRLTVV.

The chain links TRBV12-5 to TRBJ1-5; possible D gene TRBD1, 6 bases. The CDR3 runs to 15 residues. Germline CDR1 LGHNT, CDR2 FRNRAP. Trimming pared 6 bases from V and 1 base from J, leaving 13 bases between. In DNA form, the CDR3 reads TGTGCTAGTGGATGGACAGCGCCCAGCAATCAGCCCCAGCATTTT. This translates into CASGWTAPSNQPQHF.

The V call is TRBV6-5, the J call TRBJ1-3; D gene unclear. V gave up 7 bases and J gave up 0 bases, with 10 bases separating them. The germline V gene encodes CDR1 MNHEY and CDR2 SVGAGI. This CDR3 has 14 residues. CDR3 in DNA: TGTGCCAGCATCTCCGGGATCTCTGGAAACACCATATATTTT. Translated, it gives CASISGISGNTIYF.

The CDR3 DNA is TGTGCCAGCAGCCAAGAAGGTACAGCCTCCTACGAGCAGTACTTC. Translating it yields CASSQEGTASYEQYF. The chain has TRBV14 and TRBJ2-7; D not resolved. This CDR3 spans 15 amino acids. Deletions cut 0 bases from V and 0 bases from J, with 9 bases between. Germline V gene sequence: CDR1 SGHDN, CDR2 FVKESK.

V usage is TRBV5-8 and J usage is TRBJ2-3; possibly TRBD2 for D (6 bases). Between the trimmed V and J ends, which lost 0 bases and 8 bases, there was a span of 10 bases. CDR3 length equals 13 residues. The germline V gene encodes CDR1 SGHTS and CDR2 YDEGEE. The CDR3 DNA is TGTGCCAGCAGCTTGGGACTAGGTCCTACGCAGTATTTT. This translates into CASSLGLGPTQYF.

J is TRBJ1-2 and V is TRBV24-1; 7 bases match TRBD1. Germline CDR1 and CDR2: KGHDR and SFDVKD. The CDR3 is 15 residues long. V lost 4 bases, J lost 3 bases, and 7 bases stayed unmatched. The CDR3 sequence: CATSDGTEFYYGYTF. As DNA, the CDR3 is TGTGCCACCAGTGACGGGACAGAATTCTACTATGGCTACACCTTC.

This chain links TRBV14 with TRBJ1-2; D not resolved. Germline V lookup: CDR1 SGHDN, CDR2 FVKESK. Trimming stripped 0 bases from V and 9 bases from J, with 17 bases between. The length of the CDR3 is 15 residues. The CDR3 region is CASSQEPSGSISYTF. The CDR3 DNA sequence: TGTGCCAGCAGCCAAGAGCCGTCAGGATCCATCAGCTACACCTTC.

V usage is TRBV5-4 and J usage is TRBJ2-1; D gene unclear. Trimming left V 3 bases short and J 0 bases short, with 10 bases between. The germline V gene encodes CDR1 SGHNT and CDR2 YYREEE (reference sequence). The CDR3 is made up of 15 amino acids. CDR3 region: CASSSRLSSYNEQFF. The CDR3, as DNA: TGTGCCAGCAGCTCCAGGCTCAGCTCCTACAATGAGCAGTTCTTC.

The V and J genes are TRBV7-2 and TRBJ2-6; TRBD1 matches at 7 bases. Losses at the gene ends were 1 base for V and 1 base for J; bases not matched to a gene: 4. Germline V CDR1 and CDR2: SGHTA, FQGNSA. The CDR3 is 17 residues long. CDR3 nucleotide sequence: TGTGCCAGCAGCTTAGGAGGGGGCGCATCTGGGGCCAACGTCCTGACTTTC. Protein: CASSLGGGASGANVLTF.

This chain uses TRBV6-2 or TRBV6-3 with TRBJ1-5; 9 positions match TRBD1. CDR3 length equals 18 residues. V shed 2 bases and J 7 bases; nucleotides not matched to a gene: 15. The germline V gene has CDR1 MNHEY and CDR2 SVGEGT. Here the CDR3 reads CASSYRRLDRGSGQPQHF. For the CDR3, the DNA is TGTGCCAGCAGTTACCGACGCCTGGACAGGGGCTCAGGACAGCCCCAGCATTTT.